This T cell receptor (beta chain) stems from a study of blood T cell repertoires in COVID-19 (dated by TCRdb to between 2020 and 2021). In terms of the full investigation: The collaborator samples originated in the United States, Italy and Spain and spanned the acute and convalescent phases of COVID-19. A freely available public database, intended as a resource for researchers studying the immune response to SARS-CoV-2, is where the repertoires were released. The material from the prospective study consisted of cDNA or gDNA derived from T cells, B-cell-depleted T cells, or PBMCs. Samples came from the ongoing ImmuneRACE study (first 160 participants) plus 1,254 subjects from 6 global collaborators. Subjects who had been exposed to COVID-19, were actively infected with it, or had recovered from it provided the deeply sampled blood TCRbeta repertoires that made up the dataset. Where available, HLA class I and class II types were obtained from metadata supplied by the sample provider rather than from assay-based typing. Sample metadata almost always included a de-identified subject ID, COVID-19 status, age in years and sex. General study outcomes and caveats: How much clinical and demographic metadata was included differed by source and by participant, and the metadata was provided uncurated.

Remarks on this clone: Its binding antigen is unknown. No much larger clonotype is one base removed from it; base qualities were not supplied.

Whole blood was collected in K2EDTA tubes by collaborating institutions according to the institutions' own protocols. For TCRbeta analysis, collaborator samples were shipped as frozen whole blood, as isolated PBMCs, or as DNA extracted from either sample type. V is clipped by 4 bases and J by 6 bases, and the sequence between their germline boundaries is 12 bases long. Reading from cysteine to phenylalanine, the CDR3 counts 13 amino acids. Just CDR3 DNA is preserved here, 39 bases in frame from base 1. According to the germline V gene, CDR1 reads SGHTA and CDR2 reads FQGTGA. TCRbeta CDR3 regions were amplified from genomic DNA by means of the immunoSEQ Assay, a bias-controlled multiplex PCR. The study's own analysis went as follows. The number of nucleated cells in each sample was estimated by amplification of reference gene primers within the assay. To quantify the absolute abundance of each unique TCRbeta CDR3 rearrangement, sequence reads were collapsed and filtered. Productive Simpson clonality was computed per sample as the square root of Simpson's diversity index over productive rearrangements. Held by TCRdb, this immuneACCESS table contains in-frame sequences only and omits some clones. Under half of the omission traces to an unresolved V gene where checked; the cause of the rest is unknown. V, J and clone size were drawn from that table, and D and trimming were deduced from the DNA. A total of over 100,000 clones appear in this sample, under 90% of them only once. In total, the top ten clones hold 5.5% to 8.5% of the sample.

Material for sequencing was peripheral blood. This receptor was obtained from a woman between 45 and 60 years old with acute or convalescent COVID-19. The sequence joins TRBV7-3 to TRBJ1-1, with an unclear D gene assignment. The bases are TGTGCCAGCAGCTCCGTACGTCGCGCTGAAGCTTTCTTT. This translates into CASSSVRRAEAFF.